This is a list of T cell receptor beta chains from one sample in a study of shared clonotypes between healthy human individuals. Using immunoSEQ multiplex PCR, the repertoire was profiled, and TCRdb retains in-frame clones only, with some absent. The table lists 400,000 to 600,000 clones, 90% to 96% of them singletons. Sequencing was performed on naive CD4+ T cells sorted from blood. Receptors originate from a woman younger than 45 in good health. The CDR3 runs from the conserved cysteine through the conserved F or W. D genes are given only for firm matches. Rows give clone size only sometimes, using once, few, many, or a class for an expanded clone.

D gene	V gene	J gene	clone size	CDR3 protein	CDR3 DNA
.	TRBV18	TRBJ1-2	.	CASSPGQTEDGYTF	TGTGCCAGCTCACCGGGTCAGACAGAGGATGGCTACACCTTC
.	TRBV2	TRBJ2-7	.	CASNPKGPGYEQYF	TGTGCCAGCAATCCGAAGGGCCCCGGGTACGAGCAGTACTTC
.	TRBV5-1	TRBJ2-5	.	CASSFGGSSPEDF	TGCGCCAGCAGCTTCGGAGGGAGCTCGCCGGAGGACTTC
TRBD1	TRBV4-2	TRBJ1-4	once	CASSQGTGREKLFF	TGTGCCAGCAGCCAAGGGACAGGGAGGGAAAAACTGTTTTTT
.	TRBV6-5	TRBJ2-7	.	CASSDSYEQYF	TGTGCCAGCAGCGACTCCTACGAGCAGTACTTC
.	TRBV4-1	TRBJ2-3	.	CASSFRQVTDTQYF	TGCGCCAGCAGCTTCCGACAGGTCACAGATACGCAGTATTTT
.	TRBV28	TRBJ1-2	.	CASSLVRVNYGYTF	TGTGCCAGCAGTTTGGTCAGGGTGAACTATGGCTACACCTTC
.	TRBV18	TRBJ2-7	.	CASSPPGRPYEQYF	TGTGCCAGCTCACCACCGGGTAGGCCCTACGAGCAGTACTTC
.	TRBV18	TRBJ2-3	.	CASSPPATDTQYF	TGTGCCAGCTCACCACCCGCAACAGATACGCAGTATTTT
.	TRBV6-5	TRBJ1-2	.	CASSYFLGGYTF	TGTGCCAGCAGTTATTTCTTGGGTGGCTACACCTTC
.	TRBV2	TRBJ1-1	.	CASSAARMNTEAFF	TGTGCCAGCAGTGCGGCCAGAATGAACACTGAAGCTTTCTTT
.	TRBV15	TRBJ2-7	.	CATSTDKLAGRAYEQYF	TGTGCCACCAGCACAGATAAATTAGCAGGCAGAGCCTACGAGCAGTACTTC
TRBD2	TRBV6-1	TRBJ2-7	.	CASSALTSGSYEQYF	TGTGCCAGCAGTGCCTTGACTAGCGGGAGTTACGAGCAGTACTTC
.	TRBV7-6	TRBJ2-7	.	CASSYSDSSYEQYF	TGTGCCAGCAGCTACTCGGACAGCTCCTACGAGCAGTACTTC
TRBD1	TRBV6-6	TRBJ1-1	once	CASSSGQGLKAFF	TGTGCCAGCAGTTCGGGACAGGGCTTAAAAGCTTTCTTT
TRBD1	TRBV6-1	TRBJ2-7	.	CASRSGTGGIYEQYF	TGTGCCAGCAGATCCGGGACAGGGGGGATCTACGAGCAGTACTTC
TRBD2	TRBV19	TRBJ2-4	.	CASSTEREGAKNIQYF	TGTGCCAGTAGTACAGAGCGGGAGGGGGCCAAAAACATTCAGTACTTC
TRBD2	TRBV5-4	TRBJ2-1	.	CASSLQGLATYNEQFF	TGTGCCAGCAGCTTGCAGGGACTAGCGACATACAATGAGCAGTTCTTC
TRBD2	TRBV28	TRBJ2-2	.	CASSNHYRTSVSGELFF	TGTGCCAGCAGCAACCACTACCGTACTAGCGTTAGCGGGGAGCTGTTTTTT
TRBD2	TRBV7-9	TRBJ2-5	once	CASSLSLAGETQYF	TGTGCCAGCAGCTTAAGCCTAGCGGGGGAGACCCAGTACTTC
.	TRBV9	TRBJ2-2	.	CASSVGQINTGELFF	TGTGCCAGCAGCGTAGGGCAGATAAACACCGGGGAGCTGTTTTTT
TRBD2	TRBV5-6	TRBJ2-7	.	CASSLGTTYEQYF	TGTGCCAGCAGCTTAGGGACTACCTACGAGCAGTACTTC
.	TRBV28	TRBJ2-2	.	CASSLQVVTGELFF	TGTGCCAGCAGTTTGCAGGTTGTCACCGGGGAGCTGTTTTTT
.	TRBV29-1	TRBJ2-5	.	CSVTTGYQETQYF	TGCAGCGTTACTACTGGTTATCAAGAGACCCAGTACTTC
.	TRBV7-6	TRBJ1-5	.	CASSLSDVGNDQPQHF	TGTGCCAGCAGCTTATCGGACGTAGGGAATGATCAGCCCCAGCATTTT
.	TRBV27	TRBJ2-6	.	CASSFIYSGANVLTF	TGTGCCAGCAGTTTCATATACTCTGGGGCCAACGTCCTGACTTTC
TRBD2	TRBV28	TRBJ2-2	.	CASVAGGRVNTGELFF	TGTGCCAGCGTGGCGGGAGGTAGGGTCAACACCGGGGAGCTGTTTTTT
.	TRBV19	TRBJ1-2	.	CASNDRGLYGYTF	TGTGCCAGTAACGACAGAGGACTCTATGGCTACACCTTC
TRBD2	TRBV19	TRBJ2-5	.	CASSILAGGQETQYF	TGTGCCAGTAGTATACTAGCGGGAGGGCAAGAGACCCAGTACTTC
TRBD1	TRBV19	TRBJ1-4	.	CASSPTGSNEKLFF	TGTGCCAGTAGCCCGACAGGGTCTAATGAAAAACTGTTTTTT
TRBD2	TRBV6-6	TRBJ2-1	.	CASSSTGLADFEQFF	TGTGCCAGCAGTTCCACGGGACTAGCGGACTTTGAGCAGTTCTTC
.	TRBV11-2	TRBJ2-5	.	CASRTQETQYF	TGTGCCAGCCGAACCCAAGAGACCCAGTACTTC
.	TRBV18	TRBJ1-5	once	CASSPSREDQPQHF	TGTGCCAGCTCACCAAGCAGGGAGGATCAGCCCCAGCATTTT
.	TRBV28	TRBJ2-7	.	CASTSPGRSFYEQYF	TGTGCCAGCACGTCACCGGGACGATCTTTCTACGAGCAGTACTTC
.	TRBV27	TRBJ2-7	.	CASSRSRRGTLTYEQYF	TGTGCCAGCAGCCGAAGTAGGAGGGGGACTTTAACCTACGAGCAGTACTTC
.	TRBV6-5	TRBJ2-7	.	CASSPDGPGNYEQYF	TGTGCCAGCAGTCCGGACGGACCCGGGAATTACGAGCAGTACTTC
TRBD2	TRBV10-3	TRBJ2-2	.	CAISETRLAGGPRTGELFF	TGTGCCATCAGTGAGACGAGACTAGCGGGAGGTCCGAGGACCGGGGAGCTGTTTTTT
.	TRBV9	TRBJ2-1	.	CASSPTQGSSYNEQFF	TGTGCCAGCAGCCCAACCCAGGGGTCGTCCTACAATGAGCAGTTCTTC
.	TRBV7-2	TRBJ2-1	.	CASREGYHNEQFF	TGTGCCAGCAGAGAGGGGTACCACAATGAGCAGTTCTTC
TRBD2	TRBV5-4	TRBJ2-5	.	CASSFTSDETQYF	TGTGCCAGCAGCTTTACTAGCGATGAGACCCAGTACTTC
.	TRBV6-5	TRBJ1-1	.	CASSYSTGTEAFF	TGTGCCAGCAGTTACTCCACAGGGACTGAAGCTTTCTTT
.	TRBV6-5	TRBJ1-1	.	CASTYGWQNTEAFF	TGTGCCAGCACCTACGGGTGGCAGAACACTGAAGCTTTCTTT
.	TRBV18	TRBJ2-7	.	CASSPPSGSHEQYF	TGTGCCAGCTCACCACCGTCGGGGTCCCACGAGCAGTACTTC
.	TRBV5-1	TRBJ2-1	.	CASSLGERGEQFF	TGCGCCAGCAGCTTGGGAGAGAGGGGAGAGCAGTTCTTC
TRBD1	TRBV10-3	TRBJ2-1	.	CAISVDRGLDNEQFF	TGTGCCATCAGTGTGGACAGGGGGCTCGACAATGAGCAGTTCTTC
TRBD1	TRBV18	TRBJ2-1	.	CASSPRQGAGEQFF	TGTGCCAGCTCACCAAGACAGGGGGCTGGTGAGCAGTTCTTC
TRBD1	TRBV7-9	TRBJ2-5	.	CASSFSRAGGPETQYF	TGTGCCAGCAGCTTCTCTCGGGCAGGGGGCCCGGAGACCCAGTACTTC
.	TRBV19	TRBJ2-1	once	CASSIVAGEQGQFF	TGTGCCAGTAGTATAGTGGCTGGGGAACAGGGGCAGTTCTTC
.	TRBV6-1	TRBJ1-3	.	CASGSSGNTIYF	TGTGCCAGCGGGAGCTCTGGAAACACCATATATTTT
TRBD2	TRBV5-3	TRBJ2-7	.	CARRGLADYEQYF	TGTGCCCGGCGCGGACTAGCGGACTACGAGCAGTACTTC
.	TRBV28	TRBJ2-3	.	CASLPPSGDTQYF	TGTGCCAGCCTCCCTCCTTCGGGCGATACGCAGTATTTT
.	TRBV18	TRBJ2-7	.	CASSSQTGTQGHEQYF	TGTGCCAGCTCATCTCAAACCGGGACACAAGGACACGAGCAGTACTTC
TRBD2	TRBV19	TRBJ2-7	.	CASSPLGGVTYEQYF	TGTGCCAGTAGTCCCCTGGGGGGGGTCACCTACGAGCAGTACTTC
.	TRBV7-9	TRBJ1-5	.	CASSPPGDTGNQPQHF	TGTGCCAGCAGCCCCCCGGGCGACACGGGGAATCAGCCCCAGCATTTT
TRBD1	TRBV27	TRBJ1-6	.	CASSPGTGNNSPLHF	TGTGCCAGCAGTCCCGGGACAGGGAACAATTCACCCCTCCACTTT